These 27 T cell receptor beta chains came from one sample sequenced in a study of glioma-infiltrating T cells. Amplification of TCR alpha and beta CDR3 regions from RNA used iRepertoire nested multiplex PCR. TCRdb called the multiplex PCR reads again in MiXCR, with one record for every CDR3 protein. Of roughly 130,000 distinct CDR3 sequences in the sample, under 25% are singletons; the top ten hold about a quarter. The sequenced sample was glioma tissue, nonneoplastic brain tissue, or PBMCs (not recorded which). These receptors all stem from a human donor with low-grade glioma or glioblastoma, undergoing nonglioma brain surgery, or in good health (not recorded which).

This clonotype was detected only a few times. The V and J genes are TRBV6-5 and TRBJ2-7, with a tentative D call TRBD1 (5 bases). V was clipped by 4 bases and J by 2 bases, with 18 bases between them. The length of the CDR3 is 16 residues. Germline V gives CDR1 MNHEY, CDR2 SVGAGI. The CDR3 region has the DNA TGTGCCAGCAGTTCCGAAGGTCTCGGACAAGCCTACGAGCAGTACGTC. Its translation: CASSSEGLGQAYEQYV.

The rearrangement links TRBV7-3 to TRBJ1-1; 7 positions match TRBD1. CDR3 length: 13 amino acids. Per the germline V gene, CDR1 is SGHTA and CDR2 is FQGTGA. V lost 5 bases to trimming and J lost 8 bases; unmatched junction nucleotides: 8. DNA of the CDR3: TGTGCCAGCAGCGCAGCAAGACAGGGAGAAGCTTTCTTT. The encoded protein is CASSAARQGEAFF.

CDR3 region: CASSLSSQETQYF. Here the CDR3 DNA reads TGTGCCAGCAGTTTAAGTAGCCAAGAGACCCAGTACTTC. This chain links TRBV28 with TRBJ2-5, with D hard to call. Germline V gene sequence: CDR1 MDHEN, CDR2 SYDVKM. Trimming pared 2 bases from V and 1 base from J, leaving 5 bases between. The CDR3 spans 13 residues.

This sequence joins TRBV18 and TRBJ1-2; perhaps TRBD1 as D (5 bases). This CDR3 has 13 amino acids. V was shortened by 2 bases and J by 3 bases, with 7 bases between the two germline ends. Looked up from germline, CDR1 is KGHSH and CDR2 is LQKENI. The CDR3: CASSPGGDYGYTF. The CDR3 nucleotides read TGTGCCAGCTCACCAGGAGGGGACTATGGCTACACCTTC.

V usage is TRBV20-1 and J usage is TRBJ1-3; TRBD1 aligns across 7 bases. The CDR3 is 12 amino acids. Germline values: CDR1 DFQATT, CDR2 SNEGSKA (reference sequence). Trimming at V came to 6 bases and at J to 5 bases, leaving 4 bases not matched to a gene. This CDR3 reads CSATGQRNTIYF. The CDR3 bases are TGCAGTGCAACGGGACAGAGAAACACCATATATTTT.

This clonotype has more than one count but fewer than ten. V is TRBV10-2 and J is TRBJ1-1; 8 nucleotides line up with TRBD1. Unmatched junction bases numbered 8, after V lost 4 bases and J lost 4 bases. CDR3 length: 15 residues. Germline loops: CDR1 WSHSY, CDR2 SAAADI. As DNA, the CDR3 is TGCGCCAGCAGTGGCAGGCAGGGGGCTATCACTGAAGCTTTCTTT. It codes for CASSGRQGAITEAFF.

The rearrangement links TRBV7-2 to TRBJ2-2, with TRBD1 as a possible D gene (5 bases). The CDR3 is 15 residues long. Germline V lookup: CDR1 SGHTA, CDR2 FQGNSA. Trimming stripped 1 base from V and 2 bases from J, with 8 bases between. The CDR3 DNA follows: TGTGCCAGCAGCTTAGGAGACAGAAACACCGGGGAGCTGTTTTTT. Translation: CASSLGDRNTGELFF.

This chain connects TRBV10-2 to TRBJ1-5; D unclear. This CDR3 region has 14 residues. Germline V CDR1 and CDR2: WSHSY, SAAADI. V lost 0 bases and J lost 0, with 3 bases in between. CDR3 coding DNA: TGCGCCAGCAGTGAGTCACATAGCAATCAGCCCCAGCATTTT. It translates to CASSESHSNQPQHF.

Worth noting for this clonotype: A much larger clone differs by one base, so this may be a read error. The chain links TRBV6-2 or TRBV6-3 to TRBJ2-6; D possibly corresponds to TRBD1 (6 bases). CDR1 and CDR2 (germline): MNHEY, SVGEGT. CDR3 length: 15 residues. Trimming left V 10 bases short and J 0 bases short, with 13 bases between. DNA for the CDR3: TGTGCCAATAGGGGGAGATGCTCTGGGGCCAACGTCCTGACTTTC. Translation gives CANRGRCSGANVLTF.

Concerning this clonotype: This could be a read error, since a much larger clone is one nucleotide away. This chain links TRBV6-6 with TRBJ2-7, with 7 bases matching TRBD1. J was trimmed by 2 bases and V by 2 bases; bases with no gene match: 9. This CDR3 has 16 residues. Germline V CDR1 and CDR2: MNHNY, SVGAGI (reference sequence). The CDR3 coding sequence is TGTGCCAGCAGTTACCCGTCCCCCGGACAGGCCTACGAGCAGTACGTC. The encoded protein is CASSYPSPGQAYEQYV.

The CDR3 nucleotides read TGCGCCAGCAGTCCAGCAGGGGCAAACACCGGGGAGCTGTTTTTT. This gives the protein CASSPAGANTGELFF. This chain joins TRBV5-1 and TRBJ2-2; D possibly corresponds to TRBD1 (6 bases). The CDR3 loop spans 15 amino acids. The V gene's germline CDR1 is SGHRS and CDR2 YFSETQ. Trimming pared 5 bases from V and 2 bases from J, leaving 13 bases between.

This rearrangement joins TRBV20-1 to TRBJ2-3; no clear D. The V gene lost 0 bases and the J gene lost 0 bases, with 10 bases spanning the gap. The germline V gene has CDR1 DFQATT and CDR2 SNEGSKA (reference sequence). The CDR3 covers 15 residues. For the CDR3, the DNA is TGCAGTGCTAGAGATGGCCTAGTTAGCACAGATACGCAGTATTTT. Translated: CSARDGLVSTDTQYF.

The V call is TRBV6-1, the J call TRBJ2-7; TRBD1 matches at 11 bases. The CDR3 contains 14 residues. Losses at the gene ends were 5 bases for V and 6 bases for J; bases not matched to a gene: 6. CDR1 is MNHNS and CDR2 is SASEGT in the germline V gene. The chain's CDR3 is CASSRGQGVTEQYV. For the CDR3, the DNA is TGTGCCAGCAGTCGGGGACAGGGGGTGACCGAGCAGTACGTC.

The V call is TRBV6-1, the J call TRBJ2-1, with 7 positions matching TRBD1. This CDR3 has 15 residues. The germline V gene encodes CDR1 MNHNS and CDR2 SASEGT. The junction had 8 bases not matched to a gene; V was cut back by 7 bases and J by 2 bases. The DNA of the CDR3 is TGTGCCAGCAACGTAGACAGGGCTACCTACAATGAGCAGTTCTTC. Amino acids: CASNVDRATYNEQFF.

The V call is TRBV20-1, the J call TRBJ1-1; D is unclear. Germline assignment: CDR1 DFQATT and CDR2 SNEGSKA (reference sequence). The CDR3 totals 15 residues. Trimming removed 3 bases from V and 3 bases from J, with 17 bases in between. CDR3 DNA sequence: TGCAGTGCTAGTGAGGTTGGGGAGCGGGACACTGAAGCTTTCTTT. It translates to CSASEVGERDTEAFF.

This clonotype was counted between two and nine times. The chain employs TRBV6-1 and TRBJ1-4; D is unresolved. V lost 10 bases and J lost 7, with 16 bases in between. Germline CDR1 is MNHNS and CDR2 is SASEGT. The CDR3 covers 13 residues. CDR3 sequence: CATETDFFEKLFF. The CDR3 nucleotides are TGTGCCACCGAGACTGATTTTTTTGAAAAACTGTTTTTT.

This chain joins TRBV7-9 and TRBJ1-6; weak D call: TRBD1 (5 bases). Germline V gene data show CDR1 as SEHNR and CDR2 as FQNEAQ (reference sequence). V lost 4 bases, J lost 18 bases, and 19 bases lay in between. The CDR3 totals 13 residues. The DNA of the CDR3 is TGTGCCAGCAGCTCCCTCCCCGGGACCCCAAGCCACTTT. This sequence encodes CASSSLPGTPSHF.

The chain employs TRBV2 and TRBJ1-5; D gene uncertain. Trimming removed 7 bases at V and 4 bases at J, with 14 bases between. Per the germline V gene, CDR1 is SNHLY and CDR2 is FYNNEI. There are 14 residues in the CDR3. CDR3 coding DNA: TGTGCCAGCAATGTCAGACCGGAGAATCAGCCCCAGCATTTT. This codes for CASNVRPENQPQHF.

This chain links TRBV6-1 with TRBJ2-5; D unresolved. Trimming took off 5 bases at V and 4 bases at J, with 8 bases between the two ends. Germline CDR1 MNHNS, CDR2 SASEGT. This CDR3 region has 12 residues. The DNA for the CDR3 is TGTGCCAGCAGTTATCCGTCAGAGACCCAGTACTTC. Translation gives CASSYPSETQYF.

V usage is TRBV24-1 and J usage is TRBJ1-2; D might be TRBD1 (5 bases). Germline V lookup: CDR1 KGHDR, CDR2 SFDVKD. Deletions cut 4 bases from V and 8 bases from J, with 13 bases between. The length of the CDR3 is 13 residues. In DNA form, the CDR3 reads TGTGCCACCAGTGACGCCTGGGGGTCCGGCTACACCTTC. Translating it yields CATSDAWGSGYTF.

As regards this clonotype: A read error is possible here, since a much larger clone lies one base away. J is TRBJ1-5 and V is TRBV19, with a weak D call TRBD1 (5 bases). Between the trimmed V and J ends, which lost 3 bases and 2 bases, there was a span of 8 bases. CDR1 LNHDA and CDR2 SQIVND come from the germline V gene (reference sequence). The CDR3 runs 14 residues. CDR3 DNA: TGTGCCAGTAGTATCAGGGACGGCAATCAGCCCCAGCATTTT. The encoded protein is CASSIRDGNQPQHF.

This clonotype was counted a few times. The gene calls are TRBV7-9 and TRBJ2-5; no clear D. V was trimmed by 5 bases and J by 2 bases, leaving 15 bases between them. The CDR3 totals 15 residues. CDR1 is SEHNR, CDR2 FQNEAQ, per germline (reference sequence). CDR3 region: CASSPKGILQETQYF. DNA for the CDR3: TGTGCCAGCAGCCCCAAAGGGATCCTACAAGAGACCCAGTACTTC.

The sample holds a few counts of this clonotype. This chain uses TRBV11-2 with TRBJ1-1, with no clear D. This CDR3 is built from 11 residues. The germline V gene has CDR1 SGHAT and CDR2 FQNNGV. Deletions cut 3 bases from V and 9 bases from J, with 8 bases between. CDR3 amino acids: CASSLNGQAFF. CDR3 DNA: TGTGCCAGCAGCTTGAACGGCCAAGCTTTCTTT.

This clonotype was recorded a few times. The V and J genes are TRBV18 and TRBJ2-7, with 8 bases that match TRBD1. V shed 2 bases, J shed 3 bases, and the junction held 3 bases outside the gene matches. In germline, CDR1 is KGHSH, CDR2 LQKENI. The CDR3 loop spans 14 amino acids. DNA for the CDR3: TGTGCCAGCTCACCAGGGACAGGTTTCTACGAGCAGTACGTC. Its translation: CASSPGTGFYEQYV.

This clonotype was picked up many times. V is TRBV28 and J is TRBJ2-3; D gene unclear. V lost 2 bases, J lost 0 bases, and 6 bases lay in between. The CDR3 contains 14 residues. Germline V gene sequence: CDR1 MDHEN, CDR2 SYDVKM. In DNA, the CDR3 is TGTGCCAGCAGTTTAGATATGAGCACAGATACGCAGTATTTT. This encodes CASSLDMSTDTQYF.

This clonotype was seen more than once but under ten times. J is TRBJ2-3 and V is TRBV10-3; D not certain. Germline loops: CDR1 ENHRY, CDR2 SYGVKD. The V end was cut by 10 bases, the J end by 4 bases, with 12 bases between. This CDR3 is built from 12 residues. The CDR3 DNA reads TGTGCCAACGGATGGGGTCCAGATACGCAGTATTTT. Its translation: CANGWGPDTQYF.

Concerning this clonotype: Relative to the germline gene, one junction end is altered; a read error may explain this. The J gene is TRBJ2-1, the V gene TRBV11-2, with TRBD2 identical over 9 bases. CDR3 length equals 15 residues. Germline loops: CDR1 SGHAT, CDR2 FQNNGV. CDR3 DNA: TGTGCCAGCAACTTATGGGCTAGCGGGAACAATGAGCAGTTCTTC. Translation: CASNLWASGNNEQFF.